The 27 T cell receptor beta chains listed next were all sequenced from one sample in a study of beta chain features in type 1 diabetes. Study conclusions and caveats: Among patients with Type 1 diabetes, TCRB CDR3s were moderately but significantly shorter in every one of the four CD4+ subsets.

Their antigens are not known. TCRB transcripts that were expressed got sequenced, as all of the isolated RNA had been reverse transcribed. Produced via immunoSEQ multiplex PCR; TCRdb's table is partial and in-frame only. This table has hundreds of thousands of clones, about an eighth appearing once. Sequenced sample: naive CD4+ T cells from blood. The origin of the receptors is a man younger than 35 with type 1 diabetes.

This clone was counted between two and nine times. The chain uses TRBV5-4 and TRBJ2-3; possibly TRBD2 for D (6 bases). Trimming shortened V by 3 bases and J by 0 bases, and 11 bases separated the two germline ends. This CDR3 region has 15 residues. The germline V gene has CDR1 SGHNT and CDR2 YYREEE (reference sequence). The CDR3 loop is CASSSSGLSTDTQYF. The CDR3 nucleotides read TGTGCCAGCAGCTCATCGGGACTGAGCACAGATACGCAGTATTTT.

Only a few counts were recorded for this clone. This chain links TRBV30 with TRBJ2-7; 9 bases line up with TRBD1. The CDR3 runs 13 residues. The trim removed 4 bases at V and 1 base at J, leaving 2 bases unmatched. Germline values: CDR1 GTSNPN, CDR2 SVGIG (reference sequence). The CDR3 sequence is CAWMDRGSYEQYF. The CDR3 coding sequence is TGTGCCTGGATGGACAGGGGTTCCTACGAGCAGTACTTC.

This chain uses TRBV9 with TRBJ2-7; 7 bases map to TRBD2. The CDR3 extends over 14 amino acids. V lost 0 bases to trimming and J lost 6 bases; unmatched junction nucleotides: 6. Looked up from germline, CDR1 is SGDLS and CDR2 is YYNGEE. The CDR3 DNA follows: TGTGCCAGCAGCGTAGGCCACGGGGAGGGCGAGCAGTACTTC. It codes for CASSVGHGEGEQYF. The full variable domain, completed using reference TRBV9 and TRBJ2-7, is DSGVTQTPKHLITATGQRVTLRCSPRSGDLSVYWYQQSLDQGLQFLIQYYNGEERAKGNILERFSAQQFPDLHSELNLSSLELGDSALYFCASSVGHGEGEQYFGPGTRLTVT.

This clone has just a few counts. The genes are TRBV6-1 and TRBJ1-1, with 9 bases aligning to TRBD1. The CDR3 is 15 residues long. Trimming removed 6 bases from V and 11 bases from J; junction bases left unmatched: 16. Per the germline V gene, CDR1 is MNHNS and CDR2 is SASEGT. The CDR3 spells CASSLRGLGQGLAFF. DNA of the CDR3: TGTGCCAGCAGCCTCCGGGGATTGGGACAGGGTTTGGCTTTCTTT.

The V gene is TRBV9, the J gene TRBJ2-7, with D unresolved. Germline CDR1 reads SGDLS; CDR2 reads YYNGEE. The CDR3 contains 13 residues. V dropped 3 bases and J dropped 3 bases, with 10 bases sitting between them. In DNA form, the CDR3 reads TGTGCCAGCAGCGCCTCACCGGACTACGAGCAGTACTTC. It encodes CASSASPDYEQYF.

This chain connects TRBV27 to TRBJ2-7; D is possibly TRBD2 (6 bases). The CDR3 runs 15 residues. V lost 8 bases, J lost 3 bases, and 20 bases lay in between. Germline CDR1 is MNHEY and CDR2 is SMNVEV (reference sequence). CDR3 sequence: CASLARRGGNYEQYF. The CDR3 DNA is TGTGCCAGCCTGGCCAGGAGGGGCGGGAACTACGAGCAGTACTTC.

The chain links TRBV7-3 to TRBJ1-6; D is uncertain. This CDR3 comprises 14 residues. CDR1 and CDR2 (germline): SGHTA, FQGTGA. With 0 bases removed from V and 11 bases from J, the gap between germline ends came to 11 bases. The CDR3 reads CASSLTEGSAPLHF. CDR3 nucleotide sequence: TGTGCCAGCAGCTTAACAGAGGGTTCGGCACCCCTCCACTTT.

The rearrangement uses TRBV30 and TRBJ1-2; D call uncertain. CDR1 and CDR2 (germline): GTSNPN, SVGIG (reference sequence). The CDR3 is 12 residues long. The V and J ends lost 2 bases and 8 bases respectively, with 12 bases between them. This CDR3 is CAWSPIMGGYTF. CDR3 sequence (DNA): TGTGCCTGGAGTCCCATAATGGGCGGCTACACCTTC.

This clone has just a few counts. The chain employs TRBV30 and TRBJ1-1, with D unclear. The CDR3 is 13 residues long. Per germline, CDR1 GTSNPN and CDR2 SVGIG (reference sequence). Trimming removed 2 bases at V and 3 bases at J, with 10 bases between. The DNA for the CDR3 is TGTGCCTGGAGTATACAAGAGGACACTGAAGCTTTCTTT. It codes for CAWSIQEDTEAFF.

The V gene is TRBV9, the J gene TRBJ2-1, with D unresolved. V lost 3 bases and J 3 bases, leaving 13 bases between the germline ends. The CDR3 extends over 15 amino acids. Germline V CDR1 and CDR2: SGDLS, YYNGEE. DNA of the CDR3: TGTGCCAGCAGCGGCCCAGGTTCCTTCTACAATGAGCAGTTCTTC. Its translation is CASSGPGSFYNEQFF.

This clone occurred a few times. This sequence joins TRBV2 and TRBJ1-2, with no clear D. V lost 6 bases, J lost 3 bases, and 11 bases lay in between. The V gene's germline CDR1 is SNHLY and CDR2 FYNNEI. This CDR3 has 13 amino acids. The DNA of the CDR3 is TGTGCCAGCAGGGGCGGACCGGACTATGGCTACACCTTC. It is translated as CASRGGPDYGYTF.

The chain uses TRBV7-6 and TRBJ2-3; the D is unclear. The germline V gene has CDR1 SGHVS and CDR2 FNYEAQ. The CDR3 runs to 12 residues. Trimming left V 1 base short and J 4 bases short, with 3 bases between. This CDR3 reads CASSLEADTQYF. DNA of the CDR3: TGTGCCAGCAGCTTAGAGGCAGATACGCAGTATTTT.

As concerns this clone: The same CDR3 is also encoded by other DNA sequences in this sample. This chain links TRBV5-1 with TRBJ1-2; 7 nucleotides line up with TRBD1. With 0 bases clipped from V and 2 bases from J, the junction kept 7 bases outside the gene matches. The germline V gene has CDR1 SGHRS and CDR2 YFSETQ. The CDR3 contains 16 residues. The CDR3 DNA reads TGCGCCAGCAGCTTGGGTCGGGACAGAGTGAACTATGGCTACACCTTC. Its protein is CASSLGRDRVNYGYTF.

The gene calls are TRBV11-2 and TRBJ2-4, with 7 bases matching TRBD1. V dropped 7 bases and J dropped 1; count of bases not matched to a gene: 13. Germline V gene sequence: CDR1 SGHAT, CDR2 FQNNGV. This CDR3 is 17 amino acids long. For the CDR3, the DNA is TGTGCCAGCACCCTAGACAGGGATATATTTGCCAAAAACATTCAGTACTTC. Amino acid sequence: CASTLDRDIFAKNIQYF. The full variable domain, completed using reference TRBV11-2 and TRBJ2-4, is EAGVAQSPRYKIIEKRQSVAFWCNPISGHATLYWYQQILGQGPKLLIQFQNNGVVDDSQLPKDRFSAERLKGVDSTLKIQPAKLEDSAVYLCASTLDRDIFAKNIQYFGAGTRLSVL.

In its sample, this clone was seen a few times. This chain connects TRBV18 to TRBJ2-3, with D hard to call. Germline V gene sequence: CDR1 KGHSH, CDR2 LQKENI. The CDR3 spans 11 residues. The V end lost 5 bases, the J end lost 4 bases, and 4 bases lay between the germline ends. CDR3: CASSSADTQYF. The CDR3 nucleotides are TGTGCCAGCTCAAGCGCAGATACGCAGTATTTT.

This clone was seen only a few times. The genes are TRBV30 and TRBJ1-2, with TRBD1 as a possible D gene (6 bases). Germline V gives CDR1 GTSNPN, CDR2 SVGIG (reference sequence). The CDR3 totals 12 residues. V was trimmed by 6 bases and J by 1 base, leaving 9 bases between them. CDR3 sequence (DNA): TGTGCCTGCGCACAGGGTAACTATGGCTACACCTTC. This encodes CACAQGNYGYTF.

The V call is TRBV6-5, the J call TRBJ1-2; D is unclear. V lost 6 bases, J lost 0 bases, and 11 bases lay in between. Germline lookup yields CDR1 MNHEY and CDR2 SVGAGI. The CDR3 contains 14 residues. The CDR3 DNA is TGTGCCAGCAGCGCAAGCGTGGCTAACTATGGCTACACCTTC. It yields the protein CASSASVANYGYTF.

Only a few counts were recorded for this clone. The V gene is TRBV6-5, the J gene TRBJ1-1, with D possibly matching TRBD1 (6 bases). Germline assignment: CDR1 MNHEY and CDR2 SVGAGI. The V end was cut by 6 bases, the J end by 4 bases, with 12 bases between. The length of the CDR3 is 13 residues. The CDR3 DNA reads as TGTGCCAGCAGACAGGGTTCGGGCACTGAAGCTTTCTTT. Encoded protein: CASRQGSGTEAFF.

V gene TRBV18 combines with J gene TRBJ1-4, with D unresolved. CDR3 length equals 16 residues. CDR1 KGHSH and CDR2 LQKENI come from the germline V gene. Trimming took off 3 bases at V and 3 bases at J, with 14 bases between the two ends. CDR3 DNA: TGTGCCAGCTCACCGCTGGATCTTCGGGCTAATGAAAAACTGTTTTTT. Its protein product is CASSPLDLRANEKLFF.

This clone was seen only a few times. The genes are TRBV28 and TRBJ2-4; D is undetermined. With 2 bases removed from V and 0 bases from J, the gap between germline ends came to 11 bases. Germline-derived CDR1 and CDR2 are MDHEN and SYDVKM. The CDR3 is 16 residues long. The CDR3 DNA follows: TGTGCCAGCAGTTTAAACAGAATACTAGCCAAAAACATTCAGTACTTC. Translation gives CASSLNRILAKNIQYF. The full variable domain, with the rest looked up from reference TRBV28 and TRBJ2-4, is DVKVTQSSRYLVKRTGEKVFLECVQDMDHENMFWYRQDPGLGLRLIYFSYDVKMKEKGDIPEGYSVSREKKERFSLILESASTNQTSMYLCASSLNRILAKNIQYFGAGTRLSVL.

This clone was counted only a few times. The J gene is TRBJ1-1, the V gene TRBV25-1; 9 nucleotides match TRBD1. Germline V gives CDR1 MGHDK, CDR2 SYGVNS. The trim removed 7 bases at V and 0 bases at J, leaving 6 bases unmatched. The length of the CDR3 is 15 residues. For the CDR3, the DNA is TGTGCCAGCATTCCGGGACAGGGCATGAACACTGAAGCTTTCTTT. Residues: CASIPGQGMNTEAFF.

J is TRBJ2-3 and V is TRBV29-1, with TRBD1 identical over 9 bases. This CDR3 spans 13 amino acids. Germline V gene lookup returns CDR1 SQVTM and CDR2 ANQGSEA. V shed 7 bases, J shed 4 bases, and the junction held 6 bases outside the gene matches. The CDR3, as DNA: TGCAGCGCCCCGGGACAGGGTGCAGATACGCAGTATTTT. Protein product: CSAPGQGADTQYF.

The sample holds a few counts of this clone. The chain has TRBV6-5 and TRBJ1-2; no firm D call. CDR3 size: 14 residues. Trimming shortened V by 6 bases and J by 6 bases, and 17 bases separated the two germline ends. The V gene's germline CDR1 is MNHEY and CDR2 SVGAGI. Here the CDR3 reads CASSRLVLTHGYTF. CDR3 DNA sequence: TGTGCCAGCAGCCGACTGGTCCTAACCCATGGCTACACCTTC.

This clone was detected only a few times. This chain connects TRBV30 to TRBJ1-1; no firm D call. The CDR3 spans 12 residues. Germline values: CDR1 GTSNPN, CDR2 SVGIG (reference sequence). V was clipped by 2 bases and J by 1 base, with 5 bases between them. CDR3 amino acids: CAWSLSNTEAFF. The CDR3 coding sequence is TGTGCCTGGAGTTTATCGAACACTGAAGCTTTCTTT.

This chain links TRBV15 with TRBJ2-7; 9 positions match TRBD1. J was trimmed by 3 bases and V by 8 bases; bases with no gene match: 8. Germline CDR1 LNHNV, CDR2 YYDKDF (reference sequence). There are 14 residues in the CDR3. DNA of the CDR3: TGTGCCACCGGGCCGGGACAGGGCGTCTACGAGCAGTACTTC. Its translation: CATGPGQGVYEQYF.

The genes are TRBV29-1 and TRBJ1-1, with no clear D. Per the germline V gene, CDR1 is SQVTM and CDR2 is ANQGSEA. Deletions cut 7 bases from V and 3 bases from J, with 15 bases between. This CDR3 is 13 amino acids long. Here the CDR3 reads CSGRGQWDTEAFF. CDR3 in DNA: TGCAGCGGACGAGGGCAATGGGACACTGAAGCTTTCTTT.

A few counts support this clone. V is TRBV15 and J is TRBJ2-1; 12 nucleotides match TRBD2. Germline CDR1 is LNHNV and CDR2 is YYDKDF (reference sequence). V was pared by 2 bases and J by 4 bases, with 9 bases of the junction left unmatched. The CDR3 consists of 18 residues. The CDR3 DNA follows: TGTGCCACCAGCAGATCCGCTAGCGGGGGGGCAGGGTACAATGAGCAGTTCTTC. Its translation is CATSRSASGGAGYNEQFF.